Listed here is a single TCR beta chain. Its antigen is unidentified. This specimen belongs to a study of cytomegalovirus exposure and HLA in healthy donors. Study-level points and caveats: While the bulk of TCR sequences proved rare, some public TCRs turned up in many donors.

The CDR3 contains 15 residues. Germline assignment: CDR1 ENHRY and CDR2 SYGVKD. The J segment lost 3 bases and the V segment lost 3 bases, leaving 8 bases of the junction unmatched. Healthy people donating bone marrow made up the donors. At the time of sampling, donors were nominally healthy, though unrecorded immune exposures were likely. The PCR made use of 60 Vbeta and 13 Jbeta primers. Produced via immunoSEQ multiplex PCR; TCRdb's table is partial and in-frame only. In the table there are some 130,000 clones, 75% to 85% of which are singletons. The sample comprised PBMCs. V gene TRBV10-3 combines with J gene TRBJ2-7; 7 bases agree with TRBD1. The receptor was isolated from a man aged 25-45 years in good health and CMV-seronegative. In nucleotides, the CDR3 is TGTGCCATCAGTGAAAACAGGGGATTGGGCTACGAGCAGTACTTC. This codes for CAISENRGLGYEQYF.